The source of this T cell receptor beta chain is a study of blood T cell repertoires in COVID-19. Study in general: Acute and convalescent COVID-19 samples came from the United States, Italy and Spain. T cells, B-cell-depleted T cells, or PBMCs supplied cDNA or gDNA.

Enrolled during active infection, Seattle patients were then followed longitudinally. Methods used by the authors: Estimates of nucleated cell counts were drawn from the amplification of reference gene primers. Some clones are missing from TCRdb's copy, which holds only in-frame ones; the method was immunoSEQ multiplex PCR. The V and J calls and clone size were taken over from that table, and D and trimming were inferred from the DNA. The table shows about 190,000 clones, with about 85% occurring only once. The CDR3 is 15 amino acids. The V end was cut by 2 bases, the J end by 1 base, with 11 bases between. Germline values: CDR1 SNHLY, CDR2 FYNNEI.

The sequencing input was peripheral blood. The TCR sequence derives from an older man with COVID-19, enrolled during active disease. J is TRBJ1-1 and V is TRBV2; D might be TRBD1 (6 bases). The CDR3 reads CASSEWDTKNTEAFF. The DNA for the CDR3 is TGTGCCAGCAGTGAATGGGACACCAAGAACACTGAAGCTTTCTTT. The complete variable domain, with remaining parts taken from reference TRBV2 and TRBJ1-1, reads EPEVTQTPSHQVTQMGQEVILRCVPISNHLYFYWYRQILGQKVEFLVSFYNNEISEKSEIFDDQFSVERPDGSNFTLKIRSTKLEDSAMYFCASSEWDTKNTEAFFGQGTRLTVV.